The present T cell receptor (beta chain) was sequenced within a study of a mutant IDH1 vaccine in newly diagnosed glioma. Study-wide context: Initiation of the vaccine course occurred 4-6 weeks after radiotherapy alone, or alongside temozolomide cycles. Most patients had radiochemotherapy with temozolomide before enrollment; others had one alone. Whole-study results and caveats: Shifts in the top peripheral T cell clonotypes seemed unrelated to pseudoprogression. A vaccine-induced immune response developed in about 93% of the patients.

Time point here: week 23, last vaccination. Each vaccine dose was 300 ug of mutant IDH1 20-mer peptide, with topical imiquimod. Note on this clone: What it binds is unknown.

Clones were sequenced by immunoSEQ multiplex PCR, and TCRdb holds only the in-frame ones, with some missing. The sample records 45,000 to 65,000 clones, roughly three quarters being singletons. Sequenced material: PBMCs, taken from a glioma patient whose treatment included an IDH1 peptide vaccine. This clonotype originated in a woman aged 35 to 49 with glioma. Some clones in this sample may be carry-over from other donors' samples.

CDR3: CASSPPNQARDTQYF. In nucleotides, the CDR3 is TGCGCCAGCAGCCCCCCTAACCAGGCGCGAGATACGCAGTATTTT. The chain carries TRBV4-1 and TRBJ2-3; D remains ambiguous. Per germline, CDR1 MGHRA and CDR2 YSYEKL. The V gene lost 4 bases and the J gene lost 5 bases, with 16 bases spanning the gap. The CDR3 loop spans 15 amino acids.